This TCR beta chain was identified during a study of cytomegalovirus exposure and HLA in healthy donors. Across the whole study: When 398 donors were genotyped, approximately 80% of them were found to fall in the Caucasian-associated ancestry cluster. Study-wide findings and caveats: TCR beta chain V- and J-gene trimming was linked, in a later analysis, to a missense variant in DCLRE1C. Previous analysis showed most TCR beta V segments were productive about 87% or about 30% of the time.

PCR employed 60 Vbeta and 13 Jbeta primers. Sequencing used immunoSEQ multiplex PCR; TCRdb keeps in-frame clones, though not all of them. The data show about 130,000 clones, with 70% to 85% seen just once and less than 3.5% held by the top ten. The germline V gene encodes CDR1 KGHSH and CDR2 LQKENI. With 2 bases removed from V and 7 bases from J, the gap between germline ends came to 11 bases. The CDR3 contains 13 residues. About this clone itself: The antigen is unknown.

This TCR was sampled from a man aged 50 to 59 in good health and CMV-seronegative. This sequence joins TRBV18 and TRBJ1-2; possible D gene TRBD1, 6 bases. The sample taken for sequencing was PBMCs. DNA of the CDR3: TGTGCCAGCTCACCAGCAGGGGCGTTTGGCTACACCTTC. It codes for CASSPAGAFGYTF.